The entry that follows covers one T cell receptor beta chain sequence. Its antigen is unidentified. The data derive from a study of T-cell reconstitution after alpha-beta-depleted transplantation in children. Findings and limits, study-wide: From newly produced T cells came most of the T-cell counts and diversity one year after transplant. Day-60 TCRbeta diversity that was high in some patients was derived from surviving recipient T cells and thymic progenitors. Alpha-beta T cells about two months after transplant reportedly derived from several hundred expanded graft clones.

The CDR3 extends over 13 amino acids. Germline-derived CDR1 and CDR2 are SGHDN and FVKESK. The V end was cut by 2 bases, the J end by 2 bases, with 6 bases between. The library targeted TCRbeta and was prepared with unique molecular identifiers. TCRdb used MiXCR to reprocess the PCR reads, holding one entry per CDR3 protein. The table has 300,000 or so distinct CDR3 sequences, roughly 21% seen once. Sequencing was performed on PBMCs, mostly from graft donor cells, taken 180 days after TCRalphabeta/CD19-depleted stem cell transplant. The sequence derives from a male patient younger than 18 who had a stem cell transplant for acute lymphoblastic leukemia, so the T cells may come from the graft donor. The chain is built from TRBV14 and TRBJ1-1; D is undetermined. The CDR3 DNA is TGTGCCAGCAGCCAACGGGTAAACACTGAAGCTTTCTTT. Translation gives CASSQRVNTEAFF.